This entry concerns a single T cell receptor beta chain. Its specificity is unknown. The data originate from a study of blood T cells in healthy people across ages. Overall study context: Capturing about one barcoded beta molecule per two T cells was achieved by template switching. The study's findings and limits: TCR beta diversity, measured per million T cells, fell in a roughly linear way with age. Expanded clonotype changes were possibly confounded by unknown donor CMV status.

The CDR3 contains 14 residues. CDR1 DFQATT and CDR2 SNEGSKA come from the germline V gene (reference sequence). Trimming left V 8 bases short and J 3 bases short, with 19 bases between. A sample-barcoded 5' primer and a J-beta primer mix were used in a second PCR of roughly 6 to 11 cycles. Using its own MiXCR run on the 5' RACE reads, TCRdb lists one record per CDR3 protein. This sample has some 640,000 distinct CDR3 sequences, with around half found just once. V usage is TRBV20-1 and J usage is TRBJ1-2; D perhaps matches TRBD1 (6 bases). The receptor was isolated from an older woman in good health. Sequencing input: blood. CDR3 sequence: CSMRVPGVDYGYTF. The CDR3 nucleotides read TGCAGTATGAGGGTCCCAGGGGTGGACTATGGCTACACCTTC.